A single sample gave rise to the 10 T cell receptor beta chains below, sequenced in a study of cytomegalovirus exposure and HLA in healthy donors. The PCR used 60 Vbeta and 13 Jbeta primers. Profiling relied on immunoSEQ multiplex PCR, and the TCRdb table lists in-frame clones only, not all of them. The table has about 98,000 clones, roughly 80% seen once. The sequencing sample was made of PBMCs. These receptors all come from a man in his fifties or sixties in good health and CMV-seropositive.

The genes are TRBV7-9 and TRBJ2-3; 9 bases line up with TRBD1. The junction had 4 bases not matched to a gene; V was cut back by 3 bases and J by 0 bases. The V gene's germline CDR1 is SEHNR and CDR2 FQNEAQ (reference sequence). The CDR3 length is 16 residues. In DNA, the CDR3 is TGTGCCAGCAGCTTCCGGGACAGGGTTAGCACAGATACGCAGTATTTT. It translates to CASSFRDRVSTDTQYF.

The chain joins TRBV28 to TRBJ2-3, with 7 bases lining up with TRBD1. Germline V gene lookup returns CDR1 MDHEN and CDR2 SYDVKM. V was pared by 5 bases and J by 5 bases, with 13 bases of the junction left unmatched. The CDR3 runs to 16 residues. The CDR3 is CASSPRGQGWEDTQYF. CDR3 coding DNA: TGTGCCAGCAGTCCTAGGGGGCAGGGATGGGAAGATACGCAGTATTTT.

The V call is TRBV4-1, the J call TRBJ2-5, with 8 bases aligning to TRBD1. CDR1 is MGHRA, CDR2 YSYEKL, per germline. The CDR3 sequence is 17 residues long. The J segment lost 6 bases and the V segment lost 0 bases, leaving 12 bases of the junction unmatched. CDR3 nucleotide sequence: TGCGCCAGCAGCCAAGATCCAACCGGGACAGGACTGAAGACCCAGTACTTC. Amino acids: CASSQDPTGTGLKTQYF.

The chain links TRBV6-5 to TRBJ2-1; a possible D gene is TRBD1 (6 bases). This CDR3 has 13 residues. Trimming removed 5 bases at V and 8 bases at J, with 13 bases between. The germline CDR1 and CDR2 sequences are MNHEY and SVGAGI. Written as DNA, the CDR3 is TGTGCCAGCAGTCCCGGGACAATCCATGAGCAGTTCTTC. Translating gives CASSPGTIHEQFF.

V and J are TRBV5-1 and TRBJ2-5; 12 nucleotides line up with TRBD1. Judging by the DNA end, TRBJ2-7 fits better; the J call may be wrong. Germline assignment: CDR1 SGHRS and CDR2 YFSETQ. This CDR3 is built from 14 residues. CDR3 DNA sequence: TGCGCCAGCAGCGGGACAGGGGGCACCTACGAGCAGTACTTC. Protein product: CASSGTGGTYEQYF.

V usage is TRBV9 and J usage is TRBJ2-1, with D possibly being TRBD1 (6 bases). Germline loops: CDR1 SGDLS, CDR2 YYNGEE. The ends were cut back, 7 bases at V and 1 base at J, with 12 bases in the middle. This CDR3 has 14 amino acids. The CDR3 region has the DNA TGTGCCAGCGCGTGGGGGCCTTCCTACAATGAGCAGTTCTTC. It translates to CASAWGPSYNEQFF.

The V call is TRBV9, the J call TRBJ1-1; possible D gene TRBD1, 5 bases. This CDR3 spans 15 amino acids. V dropped 0 bases and J dropped 1 base, with 10 bases sitting between them. From germline, CDR1 is SGDLS and CDR2 YYNGEE. Written as DNA, the CDR3 is TGTGCCAGCAGCGTAGAGGGGCGGAGGAACACTGAAGCTTTCTTT. Amino acids: CASSVEGRRNTEAFF.

The chain combines TRBV7-9 with TRBJ2-7; 8 bases are a match to TRBD1. The germline V gene encodes CDR1 SEHNR and CDR2 FQNEAQ (reference sequence). The CDR3 consists of 13 residues. The V segment lost 8 bases and the J segment 3 bases; nucleotides outside the gene matches: 6. CDR3 region: CASADRGRYEQYF. As DNA, the CDR3 is TGTGCCAGCGCCGACAGGGGACGCTACGAGCAGTACTTC.

For this clone: One end of the junction fails to match germline, which may point to a read error. The chain combines TRBV15 with TRBJ1-1; 10 positions agree with TRBD1. The CDR3 is 16 residues long. Per germline, CDR1 LNHNV and CDR2 YYDKDF (reference sequence). CDR3 loop: CATSGDGGQGLAEAFF. CDR3 nucleotide sequence: TGTGCCACCAGCGGAGATGGGGGACAGGGGCTGGCTGAAGCTTTCTTT.

The chain uses TRBV5-6 and TRBJ1-1, with 7 bases that match TRBD1. V shed 4 bases and J 1 base; nucleotides not matched to a gene: 13. The CDR3 totals 17 residues. From germline, CDR1 is SGHDT and CDR2 YYEEEE. The DNA of the CDR3 is TGTGCCAGCAGCCCCCGGACAGGAGCAGGGTGGAACACTGAAGCTTTCTTT. Protein: CASSPRTGAGWNTEAFF. Together with reference TRBV5-6 and TRBJ1-1, the CDR3 gives the full variable domain: DAGVTQSPTHLIKTRGQQVTLRCSPKSGHDTVSWYQQALGQGPQFIFQYYEEEERQRGNFPDRFSGHQFPNYSSELNVNALLLGDSALYLCASSPRTGAGWNTEAFFGQGTRLTVV.